This TCR beta chain was found in a study of control samples from healthy donors and cancer patients. The method was immunoSEQ multiplex PCR; TCRdb's version includes in-frame clones alone and lacks a portion of them. The table shows 200,000 to 250,000 clones, with about 93% occurring only once. This CDR3 contains 13 residues. Deletions cut 4 bases from V and 7 bases from J, with 14 bases between. The V gene's germline CDR1 is KGHSH and CDR2 LQKENI. Sequencing input: blood. This rearrangement joins TRBV18 to TRBJ2-7; D may be TRBD1 (6 bases). This receptor was taken from a man over 45 in good health. The CDR3 coding sequence is TGTGCCAGCTCACTGACAGGCTGGGGTGAGCAGTACGTC. The encoded protein is CASSLTGWGEQYV.